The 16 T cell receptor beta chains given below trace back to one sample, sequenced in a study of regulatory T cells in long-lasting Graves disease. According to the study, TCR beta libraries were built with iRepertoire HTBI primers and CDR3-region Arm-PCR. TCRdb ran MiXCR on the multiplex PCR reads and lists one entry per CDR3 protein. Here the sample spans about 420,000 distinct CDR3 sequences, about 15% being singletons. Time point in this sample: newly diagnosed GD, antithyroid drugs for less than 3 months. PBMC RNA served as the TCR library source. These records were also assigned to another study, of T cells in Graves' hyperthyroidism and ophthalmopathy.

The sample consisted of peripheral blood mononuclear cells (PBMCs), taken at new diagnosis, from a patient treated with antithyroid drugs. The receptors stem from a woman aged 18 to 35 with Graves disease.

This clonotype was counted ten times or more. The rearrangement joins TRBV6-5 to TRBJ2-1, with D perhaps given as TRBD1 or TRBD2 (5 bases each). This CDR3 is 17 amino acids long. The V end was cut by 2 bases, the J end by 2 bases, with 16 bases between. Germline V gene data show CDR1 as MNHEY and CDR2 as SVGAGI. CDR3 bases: TGTGCCAGCAGTTACAATCGGGGCCAACATACCTACAATGAGCAGTTCTTC. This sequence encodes CASSYNRGQHTYNEQFF.

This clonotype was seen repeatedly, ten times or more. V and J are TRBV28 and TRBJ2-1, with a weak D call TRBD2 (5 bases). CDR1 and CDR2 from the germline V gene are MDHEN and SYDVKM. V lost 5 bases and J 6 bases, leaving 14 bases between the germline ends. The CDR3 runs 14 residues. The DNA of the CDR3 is TGTGCCAGCAGTCCACTAGAATTGCTCAATGAGCAGTTCTTC. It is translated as CASSPLELLNEQFF.

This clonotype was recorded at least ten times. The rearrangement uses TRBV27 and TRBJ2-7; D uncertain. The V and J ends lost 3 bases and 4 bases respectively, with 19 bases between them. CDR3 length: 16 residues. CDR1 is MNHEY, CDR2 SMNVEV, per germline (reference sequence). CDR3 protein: CASSLNPALPAYEQYF. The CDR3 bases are TGTGCCAGCAGTTTGAATCCTGCCCTCCCGGCATACGAGCAGTACTTC.

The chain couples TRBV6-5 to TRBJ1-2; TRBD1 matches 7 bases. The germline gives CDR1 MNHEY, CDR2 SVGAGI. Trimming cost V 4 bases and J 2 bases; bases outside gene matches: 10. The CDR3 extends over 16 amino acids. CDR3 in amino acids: CASSSTETGSNYGYTF. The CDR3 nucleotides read TGTGCCAGCAGTTCGACAGAGACAGGGTCGAACTATGGCTACACCTTC.

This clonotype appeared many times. CDR3 nucleotides: TGTGCCAGCAGCCTGGGAGGCGATGAGCAGTTCTTC. Translating gives CASSLGGDEQFF. V is TRBV27 and J is TRBJ2-1, with D perhaps matching TRBD2 (6 bases). Germline loops: CDR1 MNHEY, CDR2 SMNVEV (reference sequence). CDR3 size: 12 residues. V lost 6 bases and J 8 bases, leaving 11 bases between the germline ends.

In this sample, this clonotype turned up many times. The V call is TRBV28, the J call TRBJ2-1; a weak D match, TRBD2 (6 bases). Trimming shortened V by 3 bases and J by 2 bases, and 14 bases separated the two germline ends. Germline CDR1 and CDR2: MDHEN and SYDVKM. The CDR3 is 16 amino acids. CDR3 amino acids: CASSFSGDETYNEQFF. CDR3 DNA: TGTGCCAGCAGTTTCTCGGGGGATGAGACCTACAATGAGCAGTTCTTC.

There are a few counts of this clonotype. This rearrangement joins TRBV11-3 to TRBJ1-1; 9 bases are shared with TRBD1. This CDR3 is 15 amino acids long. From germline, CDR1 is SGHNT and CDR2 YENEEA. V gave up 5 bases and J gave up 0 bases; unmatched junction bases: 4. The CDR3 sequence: CASSHGQGLNTEAFF. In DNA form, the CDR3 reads TGTGCCAGCAGCCACGGACAGGGGTTGAACACTGAAGCTTTCTTT.

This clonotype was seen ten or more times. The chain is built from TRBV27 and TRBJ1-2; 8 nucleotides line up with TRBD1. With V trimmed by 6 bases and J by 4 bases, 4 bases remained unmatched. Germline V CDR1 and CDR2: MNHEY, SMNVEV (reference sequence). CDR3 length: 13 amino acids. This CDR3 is CASSLDRGYGYTF. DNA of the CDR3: TGTGCCAGCAGCTTAGACAGGGGCTATGGCTACACCTTC.

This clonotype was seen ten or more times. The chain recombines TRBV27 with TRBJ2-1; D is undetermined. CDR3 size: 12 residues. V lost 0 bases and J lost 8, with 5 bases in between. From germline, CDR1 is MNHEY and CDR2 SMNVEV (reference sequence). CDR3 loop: CASSLSGDEQFF. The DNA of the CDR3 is TGTGCCAGCAGTTTATCGGGTGATGAGCAGTTCTTC.

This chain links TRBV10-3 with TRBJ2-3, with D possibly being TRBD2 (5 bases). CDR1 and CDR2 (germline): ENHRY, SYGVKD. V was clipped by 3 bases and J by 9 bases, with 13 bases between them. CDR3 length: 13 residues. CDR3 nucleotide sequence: TGTGCCATCAGTGAAGACGGGTCGGGGACGCAGTATTTT. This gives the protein CAISEDGSGTQYF.

In DNA form, the CDR3 reads TGTGCCAGCAGTGAAACCGCCGGGACAGGGTATAACTATGGCTACACCTTC. It encodes CASSETAGTGYNYGYTF. The rearrangement uses TRBV6-4 and TRBJ1-2; 9 nucleotides line up with TRBD1. Trimming at V came to 3 bases and at J to 1 base, leaving 9 bases not matched to a gene. The CDR3 is 17 amino acids. CDR1 and CDR2 (germline): MRHNA, SNTAGT.

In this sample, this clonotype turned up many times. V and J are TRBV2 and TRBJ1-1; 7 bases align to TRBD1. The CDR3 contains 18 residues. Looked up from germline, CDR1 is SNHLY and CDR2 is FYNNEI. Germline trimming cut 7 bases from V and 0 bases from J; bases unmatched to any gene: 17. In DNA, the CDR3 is TGTGCCAGCAACCGAGAGCTTACAGGGGTCGTTGTGAACACTGAAGCTTTCTTT. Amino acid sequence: CASNRELTGVVVNTEAFF.

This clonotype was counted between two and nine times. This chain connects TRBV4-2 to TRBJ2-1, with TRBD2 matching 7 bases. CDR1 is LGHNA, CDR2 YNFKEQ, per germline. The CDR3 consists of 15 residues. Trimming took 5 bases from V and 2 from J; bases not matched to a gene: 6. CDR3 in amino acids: CASSFGLGPYNEQFF. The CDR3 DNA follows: TGTGCCAGCAGCTTCGGACTAGGCCCCTACAATGAGCAGTTCTTC.

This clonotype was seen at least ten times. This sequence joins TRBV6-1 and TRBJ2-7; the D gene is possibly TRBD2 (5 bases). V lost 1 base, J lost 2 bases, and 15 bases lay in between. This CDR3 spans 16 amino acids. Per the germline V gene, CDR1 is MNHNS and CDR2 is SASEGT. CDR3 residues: CASSEDARGLPYEQYF. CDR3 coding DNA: TGTGCCAGCAGTGAAGACGCTCGCGGACTGCCCTACGAGCAGTACTTC.

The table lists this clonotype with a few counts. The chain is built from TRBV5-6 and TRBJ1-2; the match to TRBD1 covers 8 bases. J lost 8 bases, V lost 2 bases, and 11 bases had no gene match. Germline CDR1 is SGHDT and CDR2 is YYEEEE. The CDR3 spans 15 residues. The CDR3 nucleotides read TGTGCCAGCAGCTTACCCGGACAGGGTAGGATAGGCTACACCTTC. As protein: CASSLPGQGRIGYTF.

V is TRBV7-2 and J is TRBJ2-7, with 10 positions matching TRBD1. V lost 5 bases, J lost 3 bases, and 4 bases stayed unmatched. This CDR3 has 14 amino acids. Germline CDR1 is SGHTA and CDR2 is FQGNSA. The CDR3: CASSRGQGNYEQYF. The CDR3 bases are TGTGCCAGCAGCCGGGGACAGGGGAACTACGAGCAGTACTTC. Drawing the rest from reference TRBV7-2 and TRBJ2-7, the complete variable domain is GAGVSQSPSNKVTEKGKDVELRCDPISGHTALYWYRQSLGQGLEFLIYFQGNSAPDKSGLPSDRFSAERTGGSVSTLTIQRTQQEDSAVYLCASSRGQGNYEQYFGPGTRLTVT.